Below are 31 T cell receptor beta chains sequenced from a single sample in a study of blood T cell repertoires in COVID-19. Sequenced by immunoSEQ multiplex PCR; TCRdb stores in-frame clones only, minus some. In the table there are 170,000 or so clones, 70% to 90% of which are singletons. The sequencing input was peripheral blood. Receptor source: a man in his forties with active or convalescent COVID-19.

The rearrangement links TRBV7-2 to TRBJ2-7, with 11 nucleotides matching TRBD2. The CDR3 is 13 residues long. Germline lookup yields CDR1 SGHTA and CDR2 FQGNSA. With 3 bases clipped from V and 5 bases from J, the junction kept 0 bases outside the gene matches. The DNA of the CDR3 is TGTGCCAGCAGCTTGGGACTAGCGGACGAGCAGTACTTC. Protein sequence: CASSLGLADEQYF.

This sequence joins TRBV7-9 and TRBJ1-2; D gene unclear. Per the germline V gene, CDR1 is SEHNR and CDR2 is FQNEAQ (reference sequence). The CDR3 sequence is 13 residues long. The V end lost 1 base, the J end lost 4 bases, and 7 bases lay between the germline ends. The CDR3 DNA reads TGTGCCAGCAGCTTAGACAGTGGCTATGGCTACACCTTC. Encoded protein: CASSLDSGYGYTF.

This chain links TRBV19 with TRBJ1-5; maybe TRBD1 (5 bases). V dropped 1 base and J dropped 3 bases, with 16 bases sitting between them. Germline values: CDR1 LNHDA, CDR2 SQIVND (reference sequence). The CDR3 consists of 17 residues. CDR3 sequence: CASSIAPYRQINQPQHF. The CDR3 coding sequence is TGTGCCAGTAGTATAGCCCCCTATCGACAGATCAATCAGCCCCAGCATTTT. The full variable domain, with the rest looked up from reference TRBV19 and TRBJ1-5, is DGGITQSPKYLFRKEGQNVTLSCEQNLNHDAMYWYRQDPGQGLRLIYYSQIVNDFQKGDIAEGYSVSREKKESFPLTVTSAQKNPTAFYLCASSIAPYRQINQPQHFGDGTRLSIL.

The CDR3 is CASSYSIGQGTEAFF. The CDR3 DNA follows: TGTGCCAGCAGTTACTCGATCGGCCAGGGTACTGAAGCTTTCTTT. J is TRBJ1-1 and V is TRBV6-6; possibly TRBD1 for D (5 bases). Germline values: CDR1 MNHNY, CDR2 SVGAGI (reference sequence). CDR3 size: 15 residues. With 0 bases removed from V and 5 bases from J, the gap between germline ends came to 13 bases.

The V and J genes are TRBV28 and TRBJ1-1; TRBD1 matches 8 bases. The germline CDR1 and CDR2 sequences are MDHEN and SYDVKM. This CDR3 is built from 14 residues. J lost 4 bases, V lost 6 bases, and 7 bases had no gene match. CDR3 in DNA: TGTGCCAGCAGGCCCGGACAGGGACTCACTGAAGCTTTCTTT. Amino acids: CASRPGQGLTEAFF.

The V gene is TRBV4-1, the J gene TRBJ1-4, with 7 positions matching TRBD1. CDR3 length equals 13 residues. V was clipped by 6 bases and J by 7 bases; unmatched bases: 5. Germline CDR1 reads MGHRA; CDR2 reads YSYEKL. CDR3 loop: CASSLNRGEKLFF. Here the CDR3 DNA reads TGCGCCAGCAGTCTCAACAGGGGTGAAAAACTGTTTTTT.

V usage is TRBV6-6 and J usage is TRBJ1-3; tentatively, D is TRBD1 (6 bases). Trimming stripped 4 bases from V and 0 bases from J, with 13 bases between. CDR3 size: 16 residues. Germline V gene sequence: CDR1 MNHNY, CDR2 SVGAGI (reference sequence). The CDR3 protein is CASSSETGSSGNTIYF. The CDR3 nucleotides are TGTGCCAGCAGTTCTGAAACAGGGAGCTCTGGAAACACCATATATTTT.

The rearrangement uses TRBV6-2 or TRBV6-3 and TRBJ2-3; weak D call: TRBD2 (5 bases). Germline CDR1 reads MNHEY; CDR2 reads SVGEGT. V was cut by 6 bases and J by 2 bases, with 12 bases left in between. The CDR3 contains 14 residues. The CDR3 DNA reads TGTGCCAGCAGCCAAGGACTGATCACAGATACGCAGTATTTT. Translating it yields CASSQGLITDTQYF.

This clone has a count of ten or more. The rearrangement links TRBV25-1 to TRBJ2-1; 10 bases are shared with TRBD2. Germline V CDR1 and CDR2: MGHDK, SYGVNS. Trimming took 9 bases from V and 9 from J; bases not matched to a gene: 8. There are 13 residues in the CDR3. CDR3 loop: CASTLAGDGEQFF. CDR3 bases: TGTGCCAGTACCCTAGCGGGGGACGGTGAGCAGTTCTTC. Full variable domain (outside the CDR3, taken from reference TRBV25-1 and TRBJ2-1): EADIYQTPRYLVIGTGKKITLECSQTMGHDKMYWYQQDPGMELHLIHYSYGVNSTEKGDLSSESTVSRIRTEHFPLTLESARPSHTSQYLCASTLAGDGEQFFGPGTRLTVL.

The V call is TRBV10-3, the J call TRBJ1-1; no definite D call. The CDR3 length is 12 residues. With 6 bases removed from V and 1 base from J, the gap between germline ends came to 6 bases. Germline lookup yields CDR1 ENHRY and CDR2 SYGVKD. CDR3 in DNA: TGTGCCATCAGGCCGGGGAACACTGAAGCTTTCTTT. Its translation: CAIRPGNTEAFF.

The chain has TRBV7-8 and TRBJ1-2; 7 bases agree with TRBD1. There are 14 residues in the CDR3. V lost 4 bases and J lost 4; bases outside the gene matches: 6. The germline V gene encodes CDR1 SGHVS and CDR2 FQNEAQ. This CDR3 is CASSSTGWSYGYTF. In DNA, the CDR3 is TGTGCCAGCAGCTCGACAGGGTGGAGCTATGGCTACACCTTC. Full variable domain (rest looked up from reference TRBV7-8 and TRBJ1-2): GAGVSQSPRYKVAKRGQDVALRCDPISGHVSLFWYQQALGQGPEFLTYFQNEAQLDKSGLPSDRFFAERPEGSVSTLKIQRTQQEDSAVYLCASSSTGWSYGYTFGSGTRLTVV.

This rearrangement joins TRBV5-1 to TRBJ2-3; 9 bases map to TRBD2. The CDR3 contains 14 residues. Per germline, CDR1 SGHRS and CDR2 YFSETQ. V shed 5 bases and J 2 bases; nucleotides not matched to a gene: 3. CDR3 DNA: TGCGCCAGCAGTAGCGGGGGCCCCACAGATACGCAGTATTTT. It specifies CASSSGGPTDTQYF. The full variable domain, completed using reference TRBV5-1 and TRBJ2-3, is KAGVTQTPRYLIKTRGQQVTLSCSPISGHRSVSWYQQTPGQGLQFLFEYFSETQRNKGNFPGRFSGRQFSNSRSEMNVSTLELGDSALYLCASSSGGPTDTQYFGPGTRLTVL.

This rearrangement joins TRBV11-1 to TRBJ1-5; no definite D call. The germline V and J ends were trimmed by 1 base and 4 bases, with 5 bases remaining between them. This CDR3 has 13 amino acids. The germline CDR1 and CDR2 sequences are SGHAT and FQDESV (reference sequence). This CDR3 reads CASSLERNQPQHF. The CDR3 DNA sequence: TGTGCCAGCAGCTTAGAGCGGAATCAGCCCCAGCATTTT. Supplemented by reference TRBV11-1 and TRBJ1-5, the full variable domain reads EAEVAQSPRYKITEKSQAVAFWCDPISGHATLYWYRQILGQGPELLVQFQDESVVDDSQLPKDRFSAERLKGVDSTLKIQPAELGDSAMYLCASSLERNQPQHFGDGTRLSIL.

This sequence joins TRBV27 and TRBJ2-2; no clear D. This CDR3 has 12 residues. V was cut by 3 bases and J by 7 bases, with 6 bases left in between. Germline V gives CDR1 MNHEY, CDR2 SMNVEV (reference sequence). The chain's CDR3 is CASSFQDGELFF. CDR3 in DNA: TGTGCCAGCAGTTTCCAGGACGGGGAGCTGTTTTTT.

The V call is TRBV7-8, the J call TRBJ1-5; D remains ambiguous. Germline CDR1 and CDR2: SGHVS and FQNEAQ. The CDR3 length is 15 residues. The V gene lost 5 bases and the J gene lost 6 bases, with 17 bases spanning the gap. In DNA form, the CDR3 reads TGTGCCAGCAGCCCAAGTCGGCAGCGAGCTCAGCCCCAGCATTTT. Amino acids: CASSPSRQRAQPQHF.

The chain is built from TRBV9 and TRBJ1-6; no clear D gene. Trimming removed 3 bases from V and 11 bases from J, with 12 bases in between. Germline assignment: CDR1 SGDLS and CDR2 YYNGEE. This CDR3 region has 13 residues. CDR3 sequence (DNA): TGTGCCAGCAGCGCAGATGGGAGGCCACCCCTCCACTTT. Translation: CASSADGRPPLHF. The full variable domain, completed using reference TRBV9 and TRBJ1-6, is DSGVTQTPKHLITATGQRVTLRCSPRSGDLSVYWYQQSLDQGLQFLIQYYNGEERAKGNILERFSAQQFPDLHSELNLSSLELGDSALYFCASSADGRPPLHFGNGTRLTVT.

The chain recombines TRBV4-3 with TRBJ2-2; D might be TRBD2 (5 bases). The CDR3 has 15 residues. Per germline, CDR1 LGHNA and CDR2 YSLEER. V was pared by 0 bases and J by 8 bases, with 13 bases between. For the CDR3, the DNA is TGCGCCAGCAGCCAAGAGGAGGCGCTTGCTGGGGAGCTGTTTTTT. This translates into CASSQEEALAGELFF.

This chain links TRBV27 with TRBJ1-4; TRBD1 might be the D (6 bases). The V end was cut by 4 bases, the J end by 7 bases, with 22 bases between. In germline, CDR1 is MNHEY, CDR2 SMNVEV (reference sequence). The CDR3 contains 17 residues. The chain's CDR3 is CASSSPRLGAVGEKLFF. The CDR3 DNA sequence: TGTGCCAGCAGTTCACCCCGTTTGGGGGCGGTAGGTGAAAAACTGTTTTTT.

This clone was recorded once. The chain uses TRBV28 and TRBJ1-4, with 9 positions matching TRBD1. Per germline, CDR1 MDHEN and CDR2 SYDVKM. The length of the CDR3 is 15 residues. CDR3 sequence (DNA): TGTGTCGCCAGTACAGGGGGCGGAACTAATGAAAAACTGTTTTTT. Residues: CVASTGGGTNEKLFF. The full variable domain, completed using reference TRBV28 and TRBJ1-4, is DVKVTQSSRYLVKRTGEKVFLECVQDMDHENMFWYRQDPGLGLRLIYFSYDVKMKEKGDIPEGYSVSREKKERFSLILESASTNQTSMYLCVASTGGGTNEKLFFGSGTQLSVL.

The CDR3 DNA reads as TGCAGCGTTAAGACCTCTAGCGGGGGTGGCTACAATGAGCAGTTCTTC. This codes for CSVKTSSGGGYNEQFF. The chain has TRBV29-1 and TRBJ2-1, with 10 bases matching TRBD2. Trimming cost V 5 bases and J 3 bases; bases outside gene matches: 10. The CDR3 covers 16 residues. In germline, CDR1 is SQVTM, CDR2 ANQGSEA.

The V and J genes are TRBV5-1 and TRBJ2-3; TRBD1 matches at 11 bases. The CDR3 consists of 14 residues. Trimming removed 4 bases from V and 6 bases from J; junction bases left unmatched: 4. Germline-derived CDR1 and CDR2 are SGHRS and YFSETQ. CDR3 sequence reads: CASSQGQGADTQYF. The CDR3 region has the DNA TGCGCCAGCAGCCAAGGACAGGGGGCGGATACGCAGTATTTT.

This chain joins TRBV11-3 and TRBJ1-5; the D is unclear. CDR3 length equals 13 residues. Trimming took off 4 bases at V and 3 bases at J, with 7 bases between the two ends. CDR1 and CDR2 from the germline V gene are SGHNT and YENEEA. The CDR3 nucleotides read TGTGCCAGCAGCTGGACTTTCAATCAGCCCCAGCATTTT. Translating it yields CASSWTFNQPQHF.

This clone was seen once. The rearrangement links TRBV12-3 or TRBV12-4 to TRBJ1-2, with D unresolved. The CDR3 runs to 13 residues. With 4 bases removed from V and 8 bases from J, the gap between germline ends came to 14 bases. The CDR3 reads CASSSPGEVGYTF. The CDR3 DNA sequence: TGTGCCAGCAGTTCCCCGGGAGAGGTGGGCTACACCTTC.

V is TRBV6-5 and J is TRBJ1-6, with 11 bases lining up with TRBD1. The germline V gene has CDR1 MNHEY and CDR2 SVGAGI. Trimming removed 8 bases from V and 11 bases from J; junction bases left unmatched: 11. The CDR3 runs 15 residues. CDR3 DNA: TGTGCCAGCTATTCCGGGACAGGGGGTACAGCACCCCTCCACTTT. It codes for CASYSGTGGTAPLHF.

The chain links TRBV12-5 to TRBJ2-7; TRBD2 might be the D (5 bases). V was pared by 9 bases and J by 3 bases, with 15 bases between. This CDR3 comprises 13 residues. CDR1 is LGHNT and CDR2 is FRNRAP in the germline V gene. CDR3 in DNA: TGTGCTAGCGAGGGCAACAACCTCTACGAGCAGTACTTC. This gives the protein CASEGNNLYEQYF.

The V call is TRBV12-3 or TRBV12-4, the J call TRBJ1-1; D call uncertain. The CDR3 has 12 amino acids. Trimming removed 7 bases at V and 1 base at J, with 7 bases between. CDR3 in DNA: TGTGCCAGCAATCGACAGAACACTGAAGCTTTCTTT. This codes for CASNRQNTEAFF.

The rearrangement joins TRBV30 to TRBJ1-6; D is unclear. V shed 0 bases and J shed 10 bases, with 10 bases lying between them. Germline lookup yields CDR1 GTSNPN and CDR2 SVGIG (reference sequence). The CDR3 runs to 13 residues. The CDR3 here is CAWSVIPGSPLHF. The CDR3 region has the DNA TGTGCCTGGAGTGTAATTCCCGGGTCACCCCTCCACTTT.

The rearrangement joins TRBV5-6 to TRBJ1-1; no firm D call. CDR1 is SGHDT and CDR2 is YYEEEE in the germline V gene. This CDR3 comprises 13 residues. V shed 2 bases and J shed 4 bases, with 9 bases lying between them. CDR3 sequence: CASSFQEGTEAFF. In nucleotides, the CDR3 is TGTGCCAGCAGCTTTCAGGAAGGCACTGAAGCTTTCTTT.

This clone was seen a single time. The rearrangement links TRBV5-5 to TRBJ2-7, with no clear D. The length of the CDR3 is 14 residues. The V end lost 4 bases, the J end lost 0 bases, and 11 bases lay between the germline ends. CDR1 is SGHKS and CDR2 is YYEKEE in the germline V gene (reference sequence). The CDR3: CASSVGKSSYEQYF. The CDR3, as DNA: TGTGCCAGCAGCGTGGGAAAGAGCTCCTACGAGCAGTACTTC.

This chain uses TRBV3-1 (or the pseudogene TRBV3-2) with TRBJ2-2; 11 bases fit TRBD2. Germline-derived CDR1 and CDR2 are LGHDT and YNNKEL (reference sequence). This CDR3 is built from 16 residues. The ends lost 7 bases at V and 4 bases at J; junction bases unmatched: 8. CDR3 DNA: TGTGCCAGCAACCCGTTAGCGGGGGGGACCACCGGGGAGCTGTTTTTT. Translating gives CASNPLAGGTTGELFF.

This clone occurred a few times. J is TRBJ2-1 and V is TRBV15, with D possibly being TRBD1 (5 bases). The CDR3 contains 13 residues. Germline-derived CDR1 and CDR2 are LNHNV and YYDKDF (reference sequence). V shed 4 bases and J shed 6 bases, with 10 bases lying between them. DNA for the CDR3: TGTGCCACCAGCATTCGACAGATCAATGAGCAGTTCTTC. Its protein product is CATSIRQINEQFF.